This entry concerns a single T cell receptor (beta chain). V lost 1 base, J lost 2 bases, and 6 bases lay in between. The CDR3 is 14 residues long. Germline CDR1 is SGHTS and CDR2 is YDEGEE. This entry is derived from a study of cytomegalovirus exposure and HLA in healthy donors. Both 60 Vbeta primers and 13 Jbeta primers went into the PCR. The assay was immunoSEQ multiplex PCR, and TCRdb's table has in-frame clones only and misses some. The top ten hold approximately 3.2% of the sample, which has about 140,000 clones, approximately 82% seen once. This sequence was found in a man younger than 35 in good health and CMV-seropositive. This sequence joins TRBV5-8 and TRBJ1-4; D might be TRBD1 (5 bases). Sequenced sample: PBMCs. The CDR3 nucleotides are TGTGCCAGCAGCTTGCGGGGGACTAATGAAAAACTGTTTTTT. Encoded protein: CASSLRGTNEKLFF.